This T cell receptor (beta chain) came from a study of CD8 T cells in Susac syndrome. Study-wide findings and caveats: The number of individuals included in the study's TCR sequencing and HLA analysis was acknowledged as relatively small.

Unmatched junction bases numbered 3, after V lost 1 base and J lost 4 bases. The CDR3 extends over 15 amino acids. Germline CDR1 reads SQVTM; CDR2 reads ANQGSEA. The authors sequenced TCR beta from blood CD8+ and CD4+ T cells. As regards this clonotype: As yet, its antigen is unknown.

When the RNA was reverse transcribed, random hexamers were used with an input of roughly 0.45 to 1 ug. The method of amplification for TCR beta CDR3 was immunoSEQ multiplex PCR, covering 54 Vbeta and 13 Jbeta. TCRdb used MiXCR to reprocess the immunoSEQ multiplex PCR reads, holding one entry per CDR3 protein. The sample includes 250,000 to 300,000 distinct CDR3 sequences, 70% to 90% seen only once; the top ten take more than 0.15%. This clonotype was sampled from a human donor with multiple sclerosis. This rearrangement joins TRBV29-1 to TRBJ2-2; 10 positions match TRBD1. Sequenced input: CD8+ T cells from PBMCs. Here the CDR3 reads CSVEGTGGTTGELFF. CDR3 bases: TGCAGCGTTGAAGGGACAGGGGGGACCACCGGGGAGCTGTTTTTT.